The text below deals with one T cell receptor beta chain. This record comes from a study of control samples from healthy donors and cancer patients. Sequencing used immunoSEQ multiplex PCR; TCRdb keeps in-frame clones, though not all of them. The table includes about 120,000 clones, about 90% detected once. This CDR3 has 14 residues. Unmatched junction bases numbered 6, after V lost 4 bases and J lost 4 bases. The V gene's germline CDR1 is SGHVS and CDR2 FQNEAQ. The gene calls are TRBV7-8 and TRBJ1-2, with 7 nucleotides matching TRBD1. Sample: blood. The clonotype comes from a young man in good health. The CDR3 spells CASSSLGTVYGYTF. CDR3 coding DNA: TGTGCCAGCAGCTCGTTGGGGACAGTCTATGGCTACACCTTC.